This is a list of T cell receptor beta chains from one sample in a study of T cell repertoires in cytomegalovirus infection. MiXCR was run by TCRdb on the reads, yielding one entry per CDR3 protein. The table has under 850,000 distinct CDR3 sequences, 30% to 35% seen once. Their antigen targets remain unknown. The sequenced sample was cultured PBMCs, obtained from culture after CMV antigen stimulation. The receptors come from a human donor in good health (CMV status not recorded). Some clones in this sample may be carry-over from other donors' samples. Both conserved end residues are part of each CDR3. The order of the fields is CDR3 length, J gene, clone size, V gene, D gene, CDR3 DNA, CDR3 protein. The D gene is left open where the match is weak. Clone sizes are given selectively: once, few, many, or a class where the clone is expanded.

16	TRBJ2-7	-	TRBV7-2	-	TGTGCCAGCAGCTCGGCCTTAGAGGAGATAGGGTACGAGCAGTACTTC	CASSSALEEIGYEQYF
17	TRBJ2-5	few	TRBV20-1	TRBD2	TGCAGTGCTAGAGATCGGTCCGGGGGGGTCCAAGAGAAGACCCAGTACTTC	CSARDRSGGVQEKTQYF
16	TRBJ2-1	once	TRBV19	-	TGTGCCAGTAGTATCGCGTGGAATTTACGTAACAATGAGCAGTTCTTC	CASSIAWNLRNNEQFF
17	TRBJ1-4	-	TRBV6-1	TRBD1	TGTGCCAGCAGAGTCTCTGAATGGGACAGGAGTAATGAAAAACTGTTTTTT	CASRVSEWDRSNEKLFF
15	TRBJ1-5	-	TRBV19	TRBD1	TGTGCCAGTAGTCTCGGTCAGGGGGCTTCTCAGCCCCAGCATTTT	CASSLGQGASQPQHF
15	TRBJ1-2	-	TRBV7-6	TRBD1	TGTGCCAGCAGCCGGACAGGCTATTTGGGGTATGGCTACACCTTC	CASSRTGYLGYGYTF
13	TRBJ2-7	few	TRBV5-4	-	TGTGCCAGCAGCAGTAGTCCTCCCAACGAGCAGTACTTC	CASSSSPPNEQYF
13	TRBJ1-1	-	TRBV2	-	TGTGCCAGCAGTGAACTGGGGTGGACTGAAGCTTTCTTT	CASSELGWTEAFF
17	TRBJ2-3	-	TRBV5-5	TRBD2	TGTGCCAGCAGCTTGGATTTGTCAGCGGGAGTAACAGATACGCAGTATTTT	CASSLDLSAGVTDTQYF
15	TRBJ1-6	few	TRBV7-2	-	TGTGCCAGCAGCGCTACCCTGGGGGTCGGTTCACCCCTCCACTTT	CASSATLGVGSPLHF
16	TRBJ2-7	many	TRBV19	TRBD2	TGTGCCAGTAGTACGCCTGGGACTAGCGGGTCCTACGAGCAGTACTTC	CASSTPGTSGSYEQYF
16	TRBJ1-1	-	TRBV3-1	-	TGTGCCAGCAGCCAAGGGGGCGCCGGTGGGGGGACTGAAGCTTTCTTT	CASSQGGAGGGTEAFF
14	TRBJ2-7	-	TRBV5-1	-	TGCGCCAGCAGCTTTTACGGGGGTCCCTACGAGCAGTACTTC	CASSFYGGPYEQYF
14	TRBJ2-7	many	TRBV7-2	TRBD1	TGTGCCAGCAGCTTAACAGGGGCGCACTACGAGCAGTACTTC	CASSLTGAHYEQYF
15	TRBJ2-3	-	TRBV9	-	TGTGCCAGCAGCGTAGGGGGAGAAAGCGCAGATACGCAGTATTTT	CASSVGGESADTQYF
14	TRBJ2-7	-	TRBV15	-	TGTGCCACCAGCAGAGGATCAGGAGACTACGAGCAGTACTTC	CATSRGSGDYEQYF
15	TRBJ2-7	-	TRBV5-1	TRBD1	TGCGCCAGCAGCTTGAACCAGGGGGCATCCTACGAGCAGTACTTC	CASSLNQGASYEQYF
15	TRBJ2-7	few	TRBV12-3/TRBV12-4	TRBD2	TGTGCCAGCAGCCCTACTAGCGGGGCCACCCACGAGCAGTACTTC	CASSPTSGATHEQYF
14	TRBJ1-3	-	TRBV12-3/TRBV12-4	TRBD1	TGTGCCAGCAGGACCGACAGGGGGGGAAACACCATATATTTT	CASRTDRGGNTIYF
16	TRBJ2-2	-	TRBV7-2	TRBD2	TGTGCCAGCAGCTCCTTAGCGGGAGGGGTCACCGGGGAGCTGTTTTTT	CASSSLAGGVTGELFF
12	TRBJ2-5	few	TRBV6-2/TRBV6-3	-	TGTGCCAGCAGGAGGAACCAAGAGACCCAGTACTTC	CASRRNQETQYF
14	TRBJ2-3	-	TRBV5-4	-	TGTGCCAGCAGCAGAGGGAGGAGCACAGATACGCAGTATTTT	CASSRGRSTDTQYF
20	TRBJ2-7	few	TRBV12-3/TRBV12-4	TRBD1	TGTGCCAGCACAAAAAACGTGGGGGCACCGGGACAGGGAATTTCATACGAGCAGTACTTC	CASTKNVGAPGQGISYEQYF
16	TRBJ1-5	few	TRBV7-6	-	TGTGCCAGCAGCTTAGGGGGGGGCTCTGGCAATCAGCCCCAGCATTTT	CASSLGGGSGNQPQHF
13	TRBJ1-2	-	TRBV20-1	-	TGCAGTGCTAGAATCCGGGGTCTCCATGGCTACACCTTC	CSARIRGLHGYTF
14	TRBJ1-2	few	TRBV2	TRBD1	TGTGCCAGCAGTGTCATGCAGGGGGCGGTTGGCTACACCTTC	CASSVMQGAVGYTF
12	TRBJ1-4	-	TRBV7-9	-	TGTGCCAGCACCCCCGGGGATGAAAAACTGTTTTTT	CASTPGDEKLFF
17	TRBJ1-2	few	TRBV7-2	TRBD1	TGTGCCAGCAGCCCCGAGACCGGGACAGGCCTCTTCTATGGCTACACCTTC	CASSPETGTGLFYGYTF
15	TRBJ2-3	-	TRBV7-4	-	TGTGCCAGCAGCCCTCGGGACTTGATCACAGATACGCAGTATTTT	CASSPRDLITDTQYF
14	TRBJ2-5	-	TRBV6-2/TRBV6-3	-	TGTGCCAGCTTCCCGAGGGGCGGAAAAGAGACCCAGTACTTC	CASFPRGGKETQYF
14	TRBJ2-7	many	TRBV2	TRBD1	TGTGCCAGCAAGAGATTTACAGGGGCCTACGAGCAGTACTTC	CASKRFTGAYEQYF
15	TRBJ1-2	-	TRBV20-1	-	TGCAGTGCTAGAATTCTGGGGCTGAAGGAGGATGGCTACACCTTC	CSARILGLKEDGYTF
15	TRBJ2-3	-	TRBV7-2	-	TGTGCCAGCAGTTACTCGACCCACCGGGCGGATACGCAGTATTTT	CASSYSTHRADTQYF
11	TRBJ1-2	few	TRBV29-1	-	TGCAGCGTAATTTTTACCTATGGCTACACCTTC	CSVIFTYGYTF
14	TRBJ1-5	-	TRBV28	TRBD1	TGTGCCAGCAATTCCGGGACAGGGGAACAGCCCCAGCATTTT	CASNSGTGEQPQHF
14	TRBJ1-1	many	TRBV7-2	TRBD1	TGTGCCAGCAGCTTTCAGACAGGGGACAGTGAAGCTTTCTTT	CASSFQTGDSEAFF
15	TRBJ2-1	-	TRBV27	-	TGTGCCAGCAGTAGACAGGGCGGGAGGCAAAATGAGCAGTTCTTC	CASSRQGGRQNEQFF
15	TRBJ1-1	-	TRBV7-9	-	TGTGCCAGCAGCTTAGAGGGGTTCGGGGACACTGAAGCTTTCTTT	CASSLEGFGDTEAFF
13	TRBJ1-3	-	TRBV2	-	TGTGCCAGCAGCTCCAGGTTGGGAAACACCATATATTTT	CASSSRLGNTIYF
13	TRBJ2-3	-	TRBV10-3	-	TGTGCCATCAGTGAAGGCGGGGCAGATACGCAGTATTTT	CAISEGGADTQYF
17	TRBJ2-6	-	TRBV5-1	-	TGCGCCAGCAGCCGGGGGACAGAACACTCTGGGGCCAACGTCCTGACTTTC	CASSRGTEHSGANVLTF
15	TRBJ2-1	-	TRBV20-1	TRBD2	TGCAGTGCTAGAGAAAGGACTAGCGTCTACAATGAGCAGTTCTTC	CSARERTSVYNEQFF
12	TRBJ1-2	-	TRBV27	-	TGTGCCAGCAGTCCCGGACGGGACCTCTACACCTTC	CASSPGRDLYTF
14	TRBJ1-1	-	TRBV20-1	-	TGCAGTGCTCGCCGGGGGGGTATGAACACTGAAGCTTTCTTT	CSARRGGMNTEAFF
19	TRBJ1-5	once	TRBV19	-	TGTGCCAGTAGTATAATCGGGGGATGGAGGATTGAGCACAATCAGCCCCAGCATTTT	CASSIIGGWRIEHNQPQHF
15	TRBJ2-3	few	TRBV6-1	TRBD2	TGTGCCAGCAGTTGGACTAGCGGCGAGGGCGGTACGCAGTATTTT	CASSWTSGEGGTQYF
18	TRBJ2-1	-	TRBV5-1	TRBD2	TGCGCCAGCAGCGGATTCGGGACTAGCGGGGGGGAGAACAATGAGCAGTTCTTC	CASSGFGTSGGENNEQFF
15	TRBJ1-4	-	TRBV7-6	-	TGTGCCAGCAGCCGACCGACAGACCGTAATGAAAAACTGTTTTTT	CASSRPTDRNEKLFF
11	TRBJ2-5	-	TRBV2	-	TGTGCCACCATGCGATTGGAGACCCAGTACTTC	CATMRLETQYF
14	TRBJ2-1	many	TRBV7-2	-	TGTGCCAGCTCCAGCATCCTCTCCTACAATGAGCAGTTCTTC	CASSSILSYNEQFF
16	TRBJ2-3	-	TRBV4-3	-	TGCGCCAGCAGCCAAGACCGGGACACCCGCACAGATACGCAGTATTTT	CASSQDRDTRTDTQYF
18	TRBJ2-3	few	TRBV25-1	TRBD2	TGTGCCAGCAGACCCGACTTCTTAATAGCGGGGGCCACAGATACGCAGTATTTT	CASRPDFLIAGATDTQYF